This T cell receptor (beta chain) was sequenced for a study of CXCR3-negative and CXCR3-positive naive CD8 T cells (dated 2019 in TCRdb). A note on the overall study: Approximately 130 million TRB reads were obtained in total, roughly 1.5 +/- 0.3 million reads per library. Data from 11 donors, pooled across two independent experiments, went into the diversity and physicochemical repertoire analyses. For the TRBV-TRBJ cluster analysis, the naive subsets came from 5 donors, while the memory cells came from 3 donors. What the work shows at the level of the full study, not this receptor alone: Freshly isolated PBMCs were used for most assays because CXCR3 expression partially decreased after cryopreservation. Naive CXCR3-negative and CXCR3-positive cells from the same donor showed similar TRBV-TRBJ usage, whereas memory cells showed distinct patterns. Compared with CXCR3-negative naive cells, CXCR3-positive naive cells had TRB CDR3s with higher hydrophobicity (lower Kidera factor 4), lower energy, and higher strength and volume indices. Because surface CD5, which is linked to self-reactivity in mice, was comparable between the naive subsets, TCR interaction strength was also inferred from the physicochemical properties of TRB CDR3s. Comparably high repertoire diversity was found in both naive subsets, whereas much lower repertoire diversity was found in memory CD8+ T cells.

About this clonotype itself: This clone's antigen is unknown.

TCRdb shows the sequencer as NextSeq 550. The Human TCR Profiling Kit (MiLaboratory) was used to prepare UMI-labeled 5' RACE TRB cDNA libraries. cDNA synthesis used the entire amount of extracted RNA, and PCR amplification then used the entire amount of cDNA produced. Libraries were prepared in parallel with an identical number of PCR cycles. Per the authors' processing: With a requirement of at least two reads per UMI, MIGEC and MiXCR extracted about 49,000 +/- 11,000 unique UMI-labeled TRB cDNA molecules per library. On average, about 40,000 +/- 10,000 functional in-frame TRB CDR3 nucleotide clonotypes lacking stop codons were found per library. After downsampling to 5000 UMI-labeled TRB molecules per sample, diversity metrics, including normalized Shannon-Wiener and Chao1, were computed in VDJtools. Clonotype-size-weighted physicochemical properties of the central five CDR3 residues (interaction energy, strength, volume and Kidera factor 4) were computed in VDJtools. After TCRdb reprocessed the reads, each CDR3 protein sequence was kept as one row, without DNA. These V and J calls derive from TCRdb rather than the authors' analysis. This specimen's table enumerates under 85,000 distinct CDR3 sequences. The ten largest clones add up to over 1.3% of the sample.

Measured from the cysteine to the phenylalanine, the CDR3 is 16 residues long. No DNA is listed. CDR1 and CDR2 were assigned from the germline V gene as SGHRS and YFSETQ. For each CD8+ T cell subset, flow sorting was done in triplicate, and about 300,000 cells per subset went directly into RLT lysis buffer. To exclude memory contaminants, naive CD8+ T cells were stringently defined as CD45RO-CCR7+CD27+CD95-. Using standard density gradient centrifugation, peripheral blood mononuclear cells were isolated from buffy coats. A FACSAria III was used to flow-sort naive CXCR3-negative and CXCR3-positive CD8+ T cells. Total RNA was extracted from sorted cells using an RNeasy Mini Kit.

The sequenced sample consisted of naive CXCR3- CD8+ T cells from blood. According to the study, the label for this sample's cell subset or site signals: CD45RO-CCR7+CD27+CD95- naive CD8+ T cells lacking CXCR3 (TNR3-). The rearrangement combines TRBV5-1 with TRBJ2-7; TCRdb names TRBD1, which stays unverified in the absence of DNA. This TCR was sampled from a human donor in good health. Some clones in this sample may be carry-over from other donors' samples. CDR3 sequence: CASSFNPGQETYEQYF.